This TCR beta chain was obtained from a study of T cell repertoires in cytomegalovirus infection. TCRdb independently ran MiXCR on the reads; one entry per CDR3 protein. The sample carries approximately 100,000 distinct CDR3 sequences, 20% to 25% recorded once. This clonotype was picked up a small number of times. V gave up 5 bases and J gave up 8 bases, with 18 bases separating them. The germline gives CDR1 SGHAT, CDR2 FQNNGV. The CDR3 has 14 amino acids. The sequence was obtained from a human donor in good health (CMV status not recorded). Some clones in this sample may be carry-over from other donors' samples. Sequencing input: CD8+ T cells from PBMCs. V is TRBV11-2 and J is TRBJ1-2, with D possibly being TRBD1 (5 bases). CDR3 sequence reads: CASSTSGGTTGYTF. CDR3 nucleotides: TGTGCCAGCAGCACATCGGGCGGGACCACCGGCTACACCTTC.